This T cell receptor beta chain is from a study of response to subunit inactivated influenza vaccine. Each CDR3 protein is one row after TCRdb ran MiXCR on the RT-PCR reads. This table has 450,000 to 600,000 distinct CDR3 sequences, 16% appearing once. Germline assignment: CDR1 SGHKS and CDR2 YYEKEE (reference sequence). The CDR3 has 14 residues. Trimming took 5 bases from V and 4 from J, leaving 16 bases between them. The material sequenced was CD4+ T cells sorted from PBMCs, taken less than 30 months after vaccination. The source is a man in his fifties or sixties who received an inactivated influenza vaccine. The V call is TRBV5-5, the J call TRBJ2-7; D is possibly TRBD2 (5 bases). CDR3 in amino acids: CASRRRSAAYEQYF. The CDR3 region has the DNA TGTGCCAGCAGAAGGAGGTCGGCCGCTTACGAGCAGTACTTC. Looking up the rest from reference TRBV5-5 and TRBJ2-7 gives the full variable domain: DAGVTQSPTHLIKTRGQQVTLRCSPISGHKSVSWYQQVLGQGPQFIFQYYEKEERGRGNFPDRFSARQFPNYSSELNVNALLLGDSALYLCASRRRSAAYEQYFGPGTRLTVT.